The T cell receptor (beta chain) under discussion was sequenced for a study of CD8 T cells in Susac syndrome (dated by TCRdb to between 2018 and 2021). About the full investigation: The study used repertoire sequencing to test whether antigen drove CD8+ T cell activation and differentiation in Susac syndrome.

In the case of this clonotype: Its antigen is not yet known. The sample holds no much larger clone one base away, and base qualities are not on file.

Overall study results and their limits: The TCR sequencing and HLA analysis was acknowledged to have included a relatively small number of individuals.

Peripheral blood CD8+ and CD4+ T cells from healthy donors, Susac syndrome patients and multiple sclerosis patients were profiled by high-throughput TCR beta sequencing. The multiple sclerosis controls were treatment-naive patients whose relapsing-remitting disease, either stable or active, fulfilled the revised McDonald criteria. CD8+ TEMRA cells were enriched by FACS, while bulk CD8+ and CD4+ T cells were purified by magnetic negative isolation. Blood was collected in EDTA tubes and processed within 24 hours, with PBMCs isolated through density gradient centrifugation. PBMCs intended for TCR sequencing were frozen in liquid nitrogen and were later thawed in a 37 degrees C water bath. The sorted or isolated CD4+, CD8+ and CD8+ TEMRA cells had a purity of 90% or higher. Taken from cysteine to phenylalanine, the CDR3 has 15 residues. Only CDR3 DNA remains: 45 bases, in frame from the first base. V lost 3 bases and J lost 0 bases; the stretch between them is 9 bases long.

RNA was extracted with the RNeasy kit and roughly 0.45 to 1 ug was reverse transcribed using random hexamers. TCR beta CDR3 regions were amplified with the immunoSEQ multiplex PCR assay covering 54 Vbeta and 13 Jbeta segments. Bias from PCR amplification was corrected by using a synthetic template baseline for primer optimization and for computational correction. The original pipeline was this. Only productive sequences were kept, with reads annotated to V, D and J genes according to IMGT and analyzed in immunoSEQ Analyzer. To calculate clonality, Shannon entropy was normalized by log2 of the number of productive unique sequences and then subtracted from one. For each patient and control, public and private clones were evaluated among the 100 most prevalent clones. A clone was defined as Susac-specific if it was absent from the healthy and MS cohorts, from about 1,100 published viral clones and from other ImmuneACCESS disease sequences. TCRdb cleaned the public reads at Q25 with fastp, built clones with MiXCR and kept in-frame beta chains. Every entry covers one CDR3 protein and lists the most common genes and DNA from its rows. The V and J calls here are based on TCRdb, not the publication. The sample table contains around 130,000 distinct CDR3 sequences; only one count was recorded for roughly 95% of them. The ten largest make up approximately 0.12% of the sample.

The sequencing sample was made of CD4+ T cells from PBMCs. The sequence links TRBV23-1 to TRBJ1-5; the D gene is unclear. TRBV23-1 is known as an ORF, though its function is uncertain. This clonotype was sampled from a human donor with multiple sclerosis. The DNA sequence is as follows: TGCGCCAGCAGTCAGGACTGCTATAGCAATCAGCCCCAGCATTTT. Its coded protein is CASSQDCYSNQPQHF.